This T cell receptor beta chain was found in a study of Tregs in tolerant kidney transplant recipients. Study summary: Related graft donors supplied nonmyeloablative bone marrow transplants, and mixed chimerism was transient.

Study-wide results and limits: Tregs expanded with activated donor B cells seemed most donor-specific.

Produced via immunoSEQ multiplex PCR; TCRdb's table is partial and in-frame only. The sample records approximately 66,000 clones, around 85% being singletons. Thawed PBMCs were FACS-sorted into unstimulated CD4+CD25+CD127- regulatory T cells, CD4+CD25- non-regulatory cells, CD4 and CD8 cells. Remarks on this clone: Its antigen is currently unknown.

This receptor was taken from a human donor who received a combined kidney and bone marrow transplant. Here the sequenced sample was Tregs from blood, taken before the transplant.

The CDR3 coding sequence is TGTGCCACCAGCAGAAGTTCGAGCTCCTACAATGAGCAGTTCTTC. Translated, it gives CATSRSSSSYNEQFF. The chain employs TRBV15 and TRBJ2-1; D remains unclear. The length of the CDR3 is 15 residues. With 2 bases removed from V and 0 bases from J, the gap between germline ends came to 8 bases. Germline V gene lookup returns CDR1 LNHNV and CDR2 YYDKDF (reference sequence).